The 13 T cell receptor beta chains in this list originate from one sample, sequenced in a study of regulatory T cells in long-lasting Graves disease. Libraries of TCR beta came from iRepertoire HTBI primers plus Arm-PCR of CDR3 regions. TCRdb itself ran the multiplex PCR reads through MiXCR, one entry per CDR3 protein. The sample has over 300,000 distinct CDR3 sequences, roughly a sixth seen once; the top ten hold about a fifth. Indicated time point: newly diagnosed GD, antithyroid drugs for less than 3 months. Extracted PBMC RNA gave rise to the TCR library. Sequences were derived from peripheral blood mononuclear cells (PBMCs), sampled at new diagnosis, from a patient treated with antithyroid drugs. The source of these receptors is a female donor with Graves disease.

This clonotype was detected ten times or more. V and J are TRBV28 and TRBJ2-3; D is possibly TRBD1 (5 bases). CDR3 size: 13 residues. The V gene's germline CDR1 is MDHEN and CDR2 SYDVKM. The V and J ends lost 3 bases and 4 bases respectively, with 8 bases between them. The CDR3 DNA reads TGTGCCAGCAGTTTTCCAGGGCCAGATACGCAGTATTTT. It specifies CASSFPGPDTQYF.

This chain connects TRBV9 to TRBJ2-7; D unresolved. CDR1 SGDLS and CDR2 YYNGEE come from the germline V gene. Deletions cut 3 bases from V and 0 bases from J, with 10 bases between. The CDR3 runs to 14 residues. CDR3 DNA: TGTGCCAGCAGCGACCGACAAAGCTCCTACGAGCAGTACTTC. Its translation is CASSDRQSSYEQYF.

The rearrangement links TRBV27 to TRBJ2-3; no reliable D call. The ends were cut back, 2 bases at V and 3 bases at J, with 15 bases in the middle. CDR1 is MNHEY, CDR2 SMNVEV, per germline (reference sequence). The CDR3 covers 16 residues. The CDR3 coding sequence is TGTGCCAGCAGTTTAATCCTTTGGGCGGAGACAGATACGCAGTATTTT. Translation: CASSLILWAETDTQYF.

The sample holds many counts of this clonotype. CDR3 sequence: CASGGDRANTEAFF. CDR3 nucleotide sequence: TGTGCCAGCGGGGGGGACAGAGCAAACACTGAAGCTTTCTTT. The chain is built from TRBV6-2 or TRBV6-3 and TRBJ1-1; 7 nucleotides agree with TRBD1. Unmatched junction bases numbered 8, after V lost 8 bases and J lost 2 bases. This CDR3 has 14 amino acids. Germline CDR1 is MNHEY and CDR2 is SVGEGT.

This clonotype was seen a few times. The V gene is TRBV2, the J gene TRBJ1-3; possible D gene TRBD1, 5 bases. Per the germline V gene, CDR1 is SNHLY and CDR2 is FYNNEI. This CDR3 region has 16 residues. The germline V and J ends were trimmed by 5 bases and 4 bases, with 18 bases remaining between them. CDR3 loop: CASSLYRNGAGNTIYF. CDR3 DNA: TGTGCCAGCAGTCTCTACCGCAACGGGGCCGGAAACACCATATATTTT.

This clonotype showed up many times. The rearrangement uses TRBV7-9 and TRBJ2-1, with TRBD2 matching over 9 bases. From germline, CDR1 is SEHNR and CDR2 FQNEAQ (reference sequence). The CDR3 runs to 15 residues. V shed 10 bases and J 0 bases; nucleotides not matched to a gene: 7. The CDR3 DNA is TGTGCCACCGGGCATAGCGGGAGCTCCTACAATGAGCAGTTCTTC. Translation: CATGHSGSSYNEQFF.

The sample holds a few counts of this clonotype. The rearrangement links TRBV4-2 to TRBJ2-5; 9 bases agree with TRBD2. With V trimmed by 3 bases and J by 5 bases, 4 bases remained unmatched. This CDR3 spans 14 amino acids. Per the germline V gene, CDR1 is LGHNA and CDR2 is YNFKEQ. The CDR3 bases are TGTGCCAGCAGCCACGGCGGGGGGGCTGAGACCCAGTACTTC. This sequence encodes CASSHGGGAETQYF.

This clonotype was detected many times. The chain joins TRBV7-9 to TRBJ2-1; D may match TRBD1 or TRBD2 (5 bases each). CDR3 length: 14 amino acids. Germline CDR1 SEHNR, CDR2 FQNEAQ (reference sequence). The V end was cut by 0 bases, the J end by 8 bases, with 11 bases between. CDR3 DNA: TGTGCCAGCAGCTTAGCGCGTGGGGACCATGAGCAGTTCTTC. Protein product: CASSLARGDHEQFF.

This clonotype has at least ten counts. The rearrangement links TRBV7-9 to TRBJ2-7; D is uncertain. CDR1 and CDR2 from the germline V gene are SEHNR and FQNEAQ (reference sequence). The V end was cut by 3 bases, the J end by 0 bases, with 6 bases between. The CDR3 consists of 13 residues. CDR3 in amino acids: CASSLDPSYEQYF. In DNA form, the CDR3 reads TGTGCCAGCAGCTTGGACCCCTCCTACGAGCAGTACTTC.

This clonotype was seen at least ten times. The chain joins TRBV20-1 to TRBJ2-1, with 9 bases that match TRBD2. The CDR3 has 15 amino acids. Germline values: CDR1 DFQATT, CDR2 SNEGSKA (reference sequence). In DNA form, the CDR3 reads TGCAGGGCCCCAAGGCGGGAGGGGGCCTACAATGAGCAGTTCTTC. Protein: CRAPRREGAYNEQFF.

This clonotype occurred many times. The genes are TRBV6-5 and TRBJ1-1; D is undetermined. In germline, CDR1 is MNHEY, CDR2 SVGAGI. The CDR3 is 12 amino acids. V shed 3 bases and J shed 4 bases, with 6 bases lying between them. For the CDR3, the DNA is TGTGCCAGCAGTTATACCGGCACTGAAGCTTTCTTT. Amino acid sequence: CASSYTGTEAFF.

This clonotype showed up many times. This CDR3 is CSVEVGTGAYEQYF. CDR3 DNA sequence: TGCAGCGTTGAAGTCGGGACAGGGGCCTACGAGCAGTACTTC. The chain combines TRBV29-1 with TRBJ2-7, with 10 nucleotides matching TRBD1. CDR3 size: 14 residues. Per germline, CDR1 SQVTM and CDR2 ANQGSEA. V shed 1 base and J 2 bases; nucleotides not matched to a gene: 2.

This clonotype has ten or more counts. The J gene is TRBJ1-5, the V gene TRBV12-3 or TRBV12-4, with D perhaps TRBD1 (6 bases). V lost 3 bases and J 0 bases, leaving 12 bases between the germline ends. This CDR3 is 16 amino acids long. The CDR3 is CASSFEGVYSNQPQHF. Written as DNA, the CDR3 is TGTGCCAGCAGTTTCGAGGGGGTCTATAGCAATCAGCCCCAGCATTTT.